The 3 T cell receptor beta chains given below trace back to one sample, sequenced in a study of cytomegalovirus exposure and HLA in healthy donors. The PCR employed 60 Vbeta primers together with 13 Jbeta primers. Only in-frame clones appear in the TCRdb table, and some are missing; sequencing was by immunoSEQ multiplex PCR. Seen in this sample are roughly 51,000 clones; the ten most common clones hold approximately 2.1%. The sequenced material came from PBMCs. These receptor sequences come from a woman in her thirties or forties in good health and CMV-seronegative.

CDR3 bases: TGTGCCAGCAGCCCTTCGTCGACAGGATATGGCTACACCTTC. Its protein product is CASSPSSTGYGYTF. The chain carries TRBV6-5 and TRBJ1-2; possibly TRBD1 for D (6 bases). The CDR3 has 14 residues. V was trimmed by 6 bases and J by 5 bases, leaving 16 bases between them. Germline values: CDR1 MNHEY, CDR2 SVGAGI.

V is TRBV4-2 and J is TRBJ2-7, with 10 nucleotides matching TRBD2. Losses at the gene ends were 3 bases for V and 2 bases for J; bases not matched to a gene: 4. The germline gives CDR1 LGHNA, CDR2 YNFKEQ. The CDR3 contains 15 residues. CDR3 nucleotides: TGTGCCAGCAGCCAGAGGACTAGCGGTGCCTACGAGCAGTACTTC. Amino acid sequence: CASSQRTSGAYEQYF.

V usage is TRBV11-2 and J usage is TRBJ2-1, with 11 bases matching TRBD2. The V and J ends lost 5 bases and 6 bases, in that order; junction bases with no gene match: 3. Germline assignment: CDR1 SGHAT and CDR2 FQNNGV. This CDR3 has 14 residues. CDR3 coding DNA: TGTGCCAGCAGCCGGACTAGCGGGTTCAATGAGCAGTTCTTC. As protein: CASSRTSGFNEQFF. Using reference TRBV11-2 and TRBJ2-1 for the parts outside the CDR3, the full variable domain is EAGVAQSPRYKIIEKRQSVAFWCNPISGHATLYWYQQILGQGPKLLIQFQNNGVVDDSQLPKDRFSAERLKGVDSTLKIQPAKLEDSAVYLCASSRTSGFNEQFFGPGTRLTVL.